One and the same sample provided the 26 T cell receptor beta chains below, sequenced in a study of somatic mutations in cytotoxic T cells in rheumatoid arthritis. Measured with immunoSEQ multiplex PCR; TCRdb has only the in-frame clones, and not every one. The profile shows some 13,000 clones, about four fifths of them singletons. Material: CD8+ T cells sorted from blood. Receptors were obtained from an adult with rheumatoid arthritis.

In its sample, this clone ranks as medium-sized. CDR3 nucleotides: TGTGCCAGCAGCCCCGAGGGCGCCAACTATGGCTACACCTTC. Amino acid sequence: CASSPEGANYGYTF. The chain joins TRBV7-9 to TRBJ1-2, with D uncertain. The CDR3 sequence is 14 residues long. In germline, CDR1 is SEHNR, CDR2 FQNEAQ (reference sequence). V was cut by 5 bases and J by 2 bases, with 12 bases left in between.

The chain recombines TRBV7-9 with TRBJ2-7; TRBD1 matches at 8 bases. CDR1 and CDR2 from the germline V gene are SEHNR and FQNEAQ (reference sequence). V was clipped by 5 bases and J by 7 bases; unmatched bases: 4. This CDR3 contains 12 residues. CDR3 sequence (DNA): TGTGCCAGCAGCCCAACAGGGGGAGAGCAGTACTTC. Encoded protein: CASSPTGGEQYF.

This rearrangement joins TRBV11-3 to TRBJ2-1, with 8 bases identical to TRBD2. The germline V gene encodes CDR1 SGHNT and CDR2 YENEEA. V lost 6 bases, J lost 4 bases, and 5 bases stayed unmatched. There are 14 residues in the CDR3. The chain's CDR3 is CASSWSGGYNEQFF. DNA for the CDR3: TGTGCCAGCAGTTGGAGCGGGGGATACAATGAGCAGTTCTTC.

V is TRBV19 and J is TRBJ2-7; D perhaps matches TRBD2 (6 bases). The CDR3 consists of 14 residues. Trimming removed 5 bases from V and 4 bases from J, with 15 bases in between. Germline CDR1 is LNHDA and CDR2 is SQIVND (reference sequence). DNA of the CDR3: TGTGCCAGTAGTTTTACGGTGGGAGGATACGAGCAGTACTTC. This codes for CASSFTVGGYEQYF.

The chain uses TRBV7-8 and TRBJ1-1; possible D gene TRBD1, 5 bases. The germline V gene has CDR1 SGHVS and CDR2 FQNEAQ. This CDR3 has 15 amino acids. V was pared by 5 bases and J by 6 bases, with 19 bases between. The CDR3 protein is CASSPIYRGDAEAFF. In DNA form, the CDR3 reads TGTGCCAGCAGCCCCATATATCGGGGGGACGCTGAAGCTTTCTTT.

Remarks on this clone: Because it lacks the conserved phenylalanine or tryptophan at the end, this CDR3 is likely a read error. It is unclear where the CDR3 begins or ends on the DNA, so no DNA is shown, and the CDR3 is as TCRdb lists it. This CDR3 is CASSKSGGTAL. The genes are TRBV21-1 and TRBJ1-2. TRBV21-1 represents a pseudogene. 11 amino acids form the CDR3, both terminal residues included.

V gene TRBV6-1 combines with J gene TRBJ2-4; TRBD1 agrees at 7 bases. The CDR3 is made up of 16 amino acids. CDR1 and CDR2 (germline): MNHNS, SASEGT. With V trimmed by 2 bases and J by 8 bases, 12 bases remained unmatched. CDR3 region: CASSELTGVEPDIQYF. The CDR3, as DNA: TGTGCCAGCAGTGAACTTACAGGGGTTGAGCCAGACATTCAGTACTTC.

The chain's CDR3 is CAWSHISFPGQGGLNEKLFF. The CDR3 region has the DNA TGTGCCTGGAGTCATATTTCCTTTCCGGGACAGGGGGGCCTGAATGAAAAACTGTTTTTT. The J gene is TRBJ1-4, the V gene TRBV30; 11 bases are shared with TRBD1. The germline CDR1 and CDR2 sequences are GTSNPN and SVGIG (reference sequence). The CDR3 has 20 residues. V was clipped by 2 bases and J by 5 bases; unmatched bases: 19. Filled out from reference TRBV30 and TRBJ1-4, the complete variable domain reads SQTIHQWPATLVQPVGSPLSLECTVEGTSNPNLYWYRQAAGRGLQLLFYSVGIGQISSEVPQNLSASRPQDRQFILSSKKLLLSDSGFYLCAWSHISFPGQGGLNEKLFFGSGTQLSVL.

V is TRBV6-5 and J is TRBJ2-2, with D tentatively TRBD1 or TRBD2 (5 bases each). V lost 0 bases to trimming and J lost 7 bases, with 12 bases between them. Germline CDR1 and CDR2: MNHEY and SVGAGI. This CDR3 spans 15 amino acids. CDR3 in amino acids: CASSYSIGAGGELFF. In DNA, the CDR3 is TGTGCCAGCAGTTACTCGATTGGGGCGGGCGGGGAGCTGTTTTTT.

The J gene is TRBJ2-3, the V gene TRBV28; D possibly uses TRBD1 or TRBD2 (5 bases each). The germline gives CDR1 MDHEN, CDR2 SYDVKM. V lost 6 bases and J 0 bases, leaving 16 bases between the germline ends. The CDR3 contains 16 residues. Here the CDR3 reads CASSSRDVTSTDTQYF. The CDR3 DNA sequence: TGTGCCAGCAGCTCCCGGGACGTGACTAGCACAGATACGCAGTATTTT.

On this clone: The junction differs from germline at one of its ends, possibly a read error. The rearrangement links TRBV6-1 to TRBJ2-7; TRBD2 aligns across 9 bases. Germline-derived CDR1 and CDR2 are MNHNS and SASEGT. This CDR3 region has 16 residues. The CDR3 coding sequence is TGTGCCAGCAGCGAAGGAACTGGACTAGCGCTATACGAGCAGTACTTC. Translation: CASSEGTGLALYEQYF.

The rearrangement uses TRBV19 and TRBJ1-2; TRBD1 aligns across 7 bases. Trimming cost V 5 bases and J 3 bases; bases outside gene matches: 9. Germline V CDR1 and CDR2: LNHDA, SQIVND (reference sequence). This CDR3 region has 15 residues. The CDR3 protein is CASSPRQGNDYGYTF. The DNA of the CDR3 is TGTGCCAGTAGTCCCCGACAGGGTAACGACTATGGCTACACCTTC.

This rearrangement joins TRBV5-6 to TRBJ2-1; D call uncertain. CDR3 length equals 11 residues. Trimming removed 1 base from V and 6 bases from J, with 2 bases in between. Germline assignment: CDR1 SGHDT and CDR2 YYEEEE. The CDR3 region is CASSLSNEQFF. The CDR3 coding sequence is TGTGCCAGCAGCTTGAGCAATGAGCAGTTCTTC.

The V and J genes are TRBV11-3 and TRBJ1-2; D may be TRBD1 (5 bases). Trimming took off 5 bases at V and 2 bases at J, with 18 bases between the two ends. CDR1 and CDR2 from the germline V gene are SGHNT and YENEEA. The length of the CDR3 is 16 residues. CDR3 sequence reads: CASSPRRGTPNYGYTF. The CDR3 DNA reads TGTGCCAGCAGCCCAAGGCGGGGGACCCCGAACTATGGCTACACCTTC. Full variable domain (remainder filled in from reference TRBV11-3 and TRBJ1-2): EAGVVQSPRYKIIEKKQPVAFWCNPISGHNTLYWYLQNLGQGPELLIRYENEEAVDDSQLPKDRFSAERLKGVDSTLKIQPAELGDSAVYLCASSPRRGTPNYGYTFGSGTRLTVV.

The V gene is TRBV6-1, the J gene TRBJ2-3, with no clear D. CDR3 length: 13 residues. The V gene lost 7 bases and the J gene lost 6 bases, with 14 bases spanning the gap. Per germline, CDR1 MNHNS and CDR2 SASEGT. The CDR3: CASTRFPSDTQYF. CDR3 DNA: TGTGCCAGCACCCGGTTCCCGTCGGATACGCAGTATTTT.

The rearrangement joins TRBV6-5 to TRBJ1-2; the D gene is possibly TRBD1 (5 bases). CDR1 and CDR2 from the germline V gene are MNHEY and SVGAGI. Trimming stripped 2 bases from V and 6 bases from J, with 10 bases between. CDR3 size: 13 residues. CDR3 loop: CASSYGGLDGYTF. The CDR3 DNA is TGTGCCAGCAGTTACGGGGGGTTGGATGGCTACACCTTC.

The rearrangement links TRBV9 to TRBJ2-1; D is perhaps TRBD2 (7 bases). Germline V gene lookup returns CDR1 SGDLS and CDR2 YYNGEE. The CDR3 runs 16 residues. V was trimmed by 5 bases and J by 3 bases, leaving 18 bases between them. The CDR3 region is CASSPPGAGVYNEQFF. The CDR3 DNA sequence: TGTGCCAGCAGTCCACCGGGGGCGGGAGTCTACAATGAGCAGTTCTTC.

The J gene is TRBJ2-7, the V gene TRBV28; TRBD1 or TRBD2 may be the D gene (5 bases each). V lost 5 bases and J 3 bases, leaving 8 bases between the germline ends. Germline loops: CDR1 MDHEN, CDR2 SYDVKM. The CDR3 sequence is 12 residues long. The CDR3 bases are TGTGCCAGCAGTCGGGACGACTACGAGCAGTACTTC. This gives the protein CASSRDDYEQYF. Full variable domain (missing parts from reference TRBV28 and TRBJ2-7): DVKVTQSSRYLVKRTGEKVFLECVQDMDHENMFWYRQDPGLGLRLIYFSYDVKMKEKGDIPEGYSVSREKKERFSLILESASTNQTSMYLCASSRDDYEQYFGPGTRLTVT.

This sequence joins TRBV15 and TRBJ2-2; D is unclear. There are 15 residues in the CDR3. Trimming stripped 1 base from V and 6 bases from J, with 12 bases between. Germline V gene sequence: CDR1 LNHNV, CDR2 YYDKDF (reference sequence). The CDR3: CATSRVRDGAGELFF. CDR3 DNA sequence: TGTGCCACCAGCAGAGTCCGTGATGGGGCCGGGGAGCTGTTTTTT.

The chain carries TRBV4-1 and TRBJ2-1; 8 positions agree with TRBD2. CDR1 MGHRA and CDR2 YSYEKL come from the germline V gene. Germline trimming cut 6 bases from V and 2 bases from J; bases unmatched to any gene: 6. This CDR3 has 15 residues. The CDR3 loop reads CASRQTSGPYNEQFF. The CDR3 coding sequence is TGCGCCAGCAGGCAAACTAGCGGTCCCTACAATGAGCAGTTCTTC.

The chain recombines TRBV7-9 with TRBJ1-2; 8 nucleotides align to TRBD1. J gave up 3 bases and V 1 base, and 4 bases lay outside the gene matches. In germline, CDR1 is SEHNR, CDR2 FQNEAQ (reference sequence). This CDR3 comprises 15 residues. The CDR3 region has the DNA TGTGCCAGCAGCTTAGGGCAGGGGGCGGACTATGGCTACACCTTC. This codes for CASSLGQGADYGYTF.

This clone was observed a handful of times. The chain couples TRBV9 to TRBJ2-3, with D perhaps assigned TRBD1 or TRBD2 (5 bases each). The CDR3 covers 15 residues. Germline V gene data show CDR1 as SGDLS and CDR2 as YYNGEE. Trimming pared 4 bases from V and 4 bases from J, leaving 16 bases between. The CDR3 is CASSPVGGVADTQYF. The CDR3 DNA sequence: TGTGCCAGCAGCCCCGTTGGGGGAGTCGCAGATACGCAGTATTTT.

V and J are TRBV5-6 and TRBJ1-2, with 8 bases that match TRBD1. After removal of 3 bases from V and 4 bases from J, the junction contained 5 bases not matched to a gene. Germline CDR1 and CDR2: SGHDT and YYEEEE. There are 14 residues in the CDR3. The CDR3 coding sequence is TGTGCCAGCAGCTGGGCAGGGGGCGCCTATGGCTACACCTTC. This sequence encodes CASSWAGGAYGYTF. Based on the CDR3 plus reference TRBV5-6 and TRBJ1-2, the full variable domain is DAGVTQSPTHLIKTRGQQVTLRCSPKSGHDTVSWYQQALGQGPQFIFQYYEEEERQRGNFPDRFSGHQFPNYSSELNVNALLLGDSALYLCASSWAGGAYGYTFGSGTRLTVV.

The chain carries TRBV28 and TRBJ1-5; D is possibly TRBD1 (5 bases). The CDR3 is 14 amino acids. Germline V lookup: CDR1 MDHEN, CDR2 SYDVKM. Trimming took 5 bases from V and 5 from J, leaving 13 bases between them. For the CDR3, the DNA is TGTGCCAGCAGTACCCCAGGGCGTTATCAGCCCCAGCATTTT. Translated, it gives CASSTPGRYQPQHF.

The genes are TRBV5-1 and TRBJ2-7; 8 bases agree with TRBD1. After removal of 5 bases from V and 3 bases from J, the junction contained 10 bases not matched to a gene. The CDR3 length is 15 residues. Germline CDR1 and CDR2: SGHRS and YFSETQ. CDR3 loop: CASRYFGTGDYEQYF. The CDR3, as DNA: TGCGCCAGCAGATACTTCGGGACAGGCGACTACGAGCAGTACTTC.

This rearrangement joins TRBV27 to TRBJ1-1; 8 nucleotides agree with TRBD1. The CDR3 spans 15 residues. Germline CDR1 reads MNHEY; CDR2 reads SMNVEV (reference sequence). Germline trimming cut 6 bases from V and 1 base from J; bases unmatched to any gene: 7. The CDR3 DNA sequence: TGTGCCAGCAGCAAAATAGGGACAGGGAACACTGAAGCTTTCTTT. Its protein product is CASSKIGTGNTEAFF.